Presented here are 18 T cell receptor beta chains from one specimen sequenced in a study of shared clonotypes between healthy human individuals. Profiling relied on immunoSEQ multiplex PCR, and the TCRdb table lists in-frame clones only, not all of them. This table has approximately 1.9 million clones, 90% to 95% appearing once. Terminally differentiated effector memory CD45RA+ cells were excluded from the naive CD8 cells, which were CD45RO-negative and positively selected for CCR7. The sample consisted of naive CD8+ T cells from PBMCs. Receptor source: a man between 18 and 29 years old in good health. Some clones in this sample may be carry-over from other donors' samples.

The CDR3 sequence is CASSSGFEQFF. The CDR3 bases are TGTGCCAGCAGCTCAGGGTTTGAGCAGTTCTTC. V is TRBV27 and J is TRBJ2-1, with D perhaps TRBD1 (5 bases). V gave up 6 bases and J gave up 9 bases, with 9 bases separating them. Germline CDR1 MNHEY, CDR2 SMNVEV (reference sequence). CDR3 length: 11 amino acids.

The gene calls are TRBV6-5 and TRBJ2-7, with D possibly being TRBD2 (6 bases). This CDR3 has 15 amino acids. The germline V and J ends were trimmed by 2 bases and 2 bases, with 13 bases remaining between them. The germline gives CDR1 MNHEY, CDR2 SVGAGI. The CDR3, as DNA: TGTGCCAGCAGTTACCAGAGGACTACACCCTACGAGCAGTACTTC. This codes for CASSYQRTTPYEQYF.

The gene calls are TRBV19 and TRBJ2-7; 9 nucleotides align to TRBD2. CDR3 size: 16 residues. J lost 4 bases, V lost 3 bases, and 10 bases had no gene match. Per germline, CDR1 LNHDA and CDR2 SQIVND (reference sequence). DNA for the CDR3: TGTGCCAGTAGTATTTCTAGCGGGACAGATAGATACGAGCAGTACTTC. Translation: CASSISSGTDRYEQYF.

This chain connects TRBV6-6 to TRBJ2-6, with D perhaps matching TRBD2 (6 bases). The CDR3 runs to 13 residues. CDR1 MNHNY and CDR2 SVGAGI come from the germline V gene (reference sequence). V lost 6 bases, J lost 4 bases, and 7 bases lay in between. CDR3 residues: CASRTRGANVLTF. The CDR3 DNA reads TGTGCCAGCAGGACTAGAGGGGCCAACGTCCTGACTTTC.

This rearrangement joins TRBV7-9 to TRBJ2-3; D is possibly TRBD2 (5 bases). Germline V gene sequence: CDR1 SEHNR, CDR2 FQNEAQ (reference sequence). The V and J ends lost 6 bases and 5 bases respectively, with 9 bases between them. The CDR3 is 12 residues long. CDR3 bases: TGTGCCAGCAGGGGAGACGAAGATACGCAGTATTTT. It yields the protein CASRGDEDTQYF.

The V call is TRBV7-3, the J call TRBJ2-1, with D possibly being TRBD2 (6 bases). The germline V gene encodes CDR1 SGHTA and CDR2 FQGTGA. The CDR3 covers 15 residues. V gave up 1 base and J gave up 4 bases, with 11 bases separating them. The CDR3: CASSLMASAYNEQFF. Written as DNA, the CDR3 is TGTGCCAGCAGCTTAATGGCTAGCGCATACAATGAGCAGTTCTTC.

The CDR3 region is CASSFRLAEFTDTQYF. The CDR3 DNA sequence: TGTGCCAGCAGCTTCCGACTAGCGGAGTTCACAGATACGCAGTATTTT. The chain recombines TRBV7-9 with TRBJ2-3, with 9 bases that match TRBD2. Germline assignment: CDR1 SEHNR and CDR2 FQNEAQ (reference sequence). V trimming: 3 bases; J trimming: 2 bases; junction bases outside the gene matches: 6. This CDR3 is built from 16 residues.

The J gene is TRBJ2-1, the V gene TRBV9, with 7 bases matching TRBD2. V lost 0 bases and J lost 2; bases outside the gene matches: 5. CDR1 and CDR2 (germline): SGDLS, YYNGEE. This CDR3 contains 16 residues. CDR3 in amino acids: CASSVDIAGPYNEQFF. CDR3 DNA sequence: TGTGCCAGCAGCGTAGATATAGCGGGCCCCTACAATGAGCAGTTCTTC.

The rearrangement links TRBV27 to TRBJ1-5; D unclear. Per germline, CDR1 MNHEY and CDR2 SMNVEV (reference sequence). The CDR3 consists of 14 residues. Trimming left V 6 bases short and J 2 bases short, with 11 bases between. Here the CDR3 DNA reads TGTGCCAGCAGGAGTTTTACGGGCAATCAGCCCCAGCATTTT. Translating gives CASRSFTGNQPQHF.

The rearrangement uses TRBV27 and TRBJ1-5; D not certain. Trimming took off 5 bases at V and 0 bases at J, with 5 bases between the two ends. The CDR3 has 13 amino acids. The germline CDR1 and CDR2 sequences are MNHEY and SMNVEV (reference sequence). The CDR3 region is CASSPLSNQPQHF. The CDR3 DNA is TGTGCCAGCAGTCCCCTTAGCAATCAGCCCCAGCATTTT.

The chain uses TRBV28 and TRBJ2-5; possible D gene TRBD1, 5 bases. The assigned J gene may be wrong: the sequence end matches TRBJ2-7 better. This CDR3 has 16 residues. The V gene's germline CDR1 is MDHEN and CDR2 SYDVKM. CDR3 DNA sequence: TGTGCCAGCAGTTTCCCCGGACACCACTACTCCTACGAGCAGTACTTC. The encoded protein is CASSFPGHHYSYEQYF.

This clone was observed a single time. The rearrangement joins TRBV27 to TRBJ1-1; D perhaps matches TRBD1 (5 bases). The length of the CDR3 is 16 residues. In germline, CDR1 is MNHEY, CDR2 SMNVEV (reference sequence). Trimming removed 5 bases from V and 0 bases from J, with 16 bases in between. CDR3 loop: CASSRLGLTMNTEAFF. The CDR3 DNA follows: TGTGCCAGCAGTCGATTGGGACTCACTATGAACACTGAAGCTTTCTTT.

The chain has TRBV19 and TRBJ1-5; 8 bases match TRBD1. Germline trimming cut 6 bases from V and 2 bases from J; bases unmatched to any gene: 9. This CDR3 region has 16 residues. Germline V gene data show CDR1 as LNHDA and CDR2 as SQIVND (reference sequence). The CDR3 is CASRLDRGGGNQPQHF. The CDR3 DNA follows: TGTGCCAGTAGACTCGACAGGGGAGGGGGCAATCAGCCCCAGCATTTT. Using reference TRBV19 and TRBJ1-5 for the parts outside the CDR3, the full variable domain is DGGITQSPKYLFRKEGQNVTLSCEQNLNHDAMYWYRQDPGQGLRLIYYSQIVNDFQKGDIAEGYSVSREKKESFPLTVTSAQKNPTAFYLCASRLDRGGGNQPQHFGDGTRLSIL.

The CDR3 nucleotides read TGCAGCGCCCGGAAAGACAGAGAGAACACCGGGGAGCTGTTTTTT. Its protein is CSARKDRENTGELFF. The rearrangement uses TRBV29-1 and TRBJ2-2, with D perhaps TRBD1 (5 bases). Looked up from germline, CDR1 is SQVTM and CDR2 is ANQGSEA. The CDR3 has 15 residues. Trimming stripped 7 bases from V and 1 base from J, with 16 bases between.

The rearrangement uses TRBV28 and TRBJ1-2; maybe TRBD1 (5 bases). This CDR3 has 13 amino acids. V lost 5 bases and J lost 8, with 15 bases in between. The germline V gene has CDR1 MDHEN and CDR2 SYDVKM. The DNA of the CDR3 is TGTGCCAGCAGTCAACGAGGGGTGGAGGGCTACACCTTC. This encodes CASSQRGVEGYTF.

V usage is TRBV13 and J usage is TRBJ1-2; D call uncertain. The V end lost 1 base, the J end lost 2 bases, and 8 bases lay between the germline ends. The CDR3 runs to 14 residues. From germline, CDR1 is PRHDT and CDR2 FYEKMQ (reference sequence). CDR3 region: CASSLVTGNYGYTF. CDR3 sequence (DNA): TGTGCCAGCAGCTTAGTTACGGGGAACTATGGCTACACCTTC. The variable domain in full, completed from reference TRBV13 and TRBJ1-2, reads AAGVIQSPRHLIKEKRETATLKCYPIPRHDTVYWYQQGPGQDPQFLISFYEKMQSDKGSIPDRFSAQQFSDYHSELNMSSLELGDSALYFCASSLVTGNYGYTFGSGTRLTVV.

This chain links TRBV5-6 with TRBJ2-7; D might be TRBD1 (5 bases). This CDR3 spans 15 amino acids. The V end lost 1 base, the J end lost 2 bases, and 13 bases lay between the germline ends. Germline lookup yields CDR1 SGHDT and CDR2 YYEEEE. The CDR3 DNA reads as TGTGCCAGCAGCTTGTGGGGCTATTTAACCTACGAGCAGTACTTC. This encodes CASSLWGYLTYEQYF.

This clone was counted once. This chain connects TRBV20-1 to TRBJ2-7, with D perhaps matching TRBD1 or TRBD2 (5 bases each). The CDR3 is made up of 11 amino acids. V was cut by 6 bases and J by 7 bases, with 13 bases left in between. The germline V gene has CDR1 DFQATT and CDR2 SNEGSKA (reference sequence). CDR3 sequence reads: CSAYPGAEQYF. The CDR3 coding sequence is TGCAGTGCCTACCCCGGGGCTGAGCAGTACTTC.